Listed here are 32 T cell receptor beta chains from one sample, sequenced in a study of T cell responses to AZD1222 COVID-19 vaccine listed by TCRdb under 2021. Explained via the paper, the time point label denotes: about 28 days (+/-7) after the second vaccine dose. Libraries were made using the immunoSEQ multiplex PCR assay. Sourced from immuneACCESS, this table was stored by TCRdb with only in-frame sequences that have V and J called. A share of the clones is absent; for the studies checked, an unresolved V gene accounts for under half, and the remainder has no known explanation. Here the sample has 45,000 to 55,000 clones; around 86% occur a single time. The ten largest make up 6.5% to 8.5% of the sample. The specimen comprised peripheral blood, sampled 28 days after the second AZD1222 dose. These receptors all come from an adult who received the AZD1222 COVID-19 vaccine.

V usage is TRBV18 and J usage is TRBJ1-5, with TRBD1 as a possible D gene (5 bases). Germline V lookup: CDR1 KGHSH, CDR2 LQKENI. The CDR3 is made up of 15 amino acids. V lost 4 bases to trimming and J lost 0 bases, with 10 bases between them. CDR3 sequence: CASSLGTASNQPQHF. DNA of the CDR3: TGTGCCAGCTCACTTGGGACGGCTAGCAATCAGCCCCAGCATTTT.

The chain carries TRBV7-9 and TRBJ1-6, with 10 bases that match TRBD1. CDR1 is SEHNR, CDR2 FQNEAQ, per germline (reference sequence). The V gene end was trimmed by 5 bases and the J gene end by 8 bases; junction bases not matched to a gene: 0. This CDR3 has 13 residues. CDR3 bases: TGTGCCAGCAGCGGGACAGGGGATTCACCCCTCCACTTT. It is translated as CASSGTGDSPLHF. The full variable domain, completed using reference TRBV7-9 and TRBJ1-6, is DTGVSQNPRHKITKRGQNVTFRCDPISEHNRLYWYRQTLGQGPEFLTYFQNEAQLEKSRLLSDRFSAERPKGSFSTLEIQRTEQGDSAMYLCASSGTGDSPLHFGNGTRLTVT.

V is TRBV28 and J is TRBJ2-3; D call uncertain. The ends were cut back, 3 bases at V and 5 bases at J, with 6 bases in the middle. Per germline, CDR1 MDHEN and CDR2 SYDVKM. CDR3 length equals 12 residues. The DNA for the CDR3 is TGTGCCAGCAGTTTTAAGAGAGATACGCAGTATTTT. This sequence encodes CASSFKRDTQYF. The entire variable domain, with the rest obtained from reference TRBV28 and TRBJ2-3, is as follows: DVKVTQSSRYLVKRTGEKVFLECVQDMDHENMFWYRQDPGLGLRLIYFSYDVKMKEKGDIPEGYSVSREKKERFSLILESASTNQTSMYLCASSFKRDTQYFGPGTRLTVL.

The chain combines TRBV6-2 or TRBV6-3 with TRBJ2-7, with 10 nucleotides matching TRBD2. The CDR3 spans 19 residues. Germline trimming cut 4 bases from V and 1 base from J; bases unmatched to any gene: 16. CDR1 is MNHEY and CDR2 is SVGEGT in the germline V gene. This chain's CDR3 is CASSSPPGTSASLSYEQYF. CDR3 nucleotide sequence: TGTGCCAGCAGTTCCCCCCCCGGGACTAGCGCGTCGCTTTCCTACGAGCAGTACTTC.

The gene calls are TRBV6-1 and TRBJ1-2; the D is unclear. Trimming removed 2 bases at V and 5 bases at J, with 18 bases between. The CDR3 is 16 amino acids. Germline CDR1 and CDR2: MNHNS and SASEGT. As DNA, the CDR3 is TGTGCCAGCAGTGAATATTCCGACCTAATTACATATGGCTACACCTTC. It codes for CASSEYSDLITYGYTF.

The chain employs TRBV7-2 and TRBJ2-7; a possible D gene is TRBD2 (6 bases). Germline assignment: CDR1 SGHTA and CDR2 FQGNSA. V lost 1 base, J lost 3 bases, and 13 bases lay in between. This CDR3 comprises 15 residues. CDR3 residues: CASSLDAGQNYEQYF. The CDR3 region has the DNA TGTGCCAGCAGCTTAGACGCGGGGCAAAACTACGAGCAGTACTTC. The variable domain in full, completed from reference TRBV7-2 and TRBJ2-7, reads GAGVSQSPSNKVTEKGKDVELRCDPISGHTALYWYRQSLGQGLEFLIYFQGNSAPDKSGLPSDRFSAERTGGSVSTLTIQRTQQEDSAVYLCASSLDAGQNYEQYFGPGTRLTVT.

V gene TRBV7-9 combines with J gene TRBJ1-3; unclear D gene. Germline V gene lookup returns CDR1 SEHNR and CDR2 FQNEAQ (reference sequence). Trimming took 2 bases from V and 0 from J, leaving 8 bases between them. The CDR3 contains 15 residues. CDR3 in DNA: TGTGCCAGCAGCTTAAGTTGGGGCTCTGGAAACACCATATATTTT. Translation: CASSLSWGSGNTIYF.

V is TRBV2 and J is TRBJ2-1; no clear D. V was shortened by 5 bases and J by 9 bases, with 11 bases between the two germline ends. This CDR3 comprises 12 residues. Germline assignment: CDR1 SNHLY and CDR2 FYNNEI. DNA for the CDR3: TGTGCCAGCAGTTCCTCCCTCCTTGAGCAGTTCTTC. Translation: CASSSSLLEQFF.

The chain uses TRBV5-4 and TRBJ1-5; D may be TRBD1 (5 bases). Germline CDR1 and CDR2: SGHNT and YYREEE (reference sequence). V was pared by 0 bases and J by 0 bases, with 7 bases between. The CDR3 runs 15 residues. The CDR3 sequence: CASSLGGVSNQPQHF. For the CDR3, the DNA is TGTGCCAGCAGCTTGGGAGGGGTTAGCAATCAGCCCCAGCATTTT.

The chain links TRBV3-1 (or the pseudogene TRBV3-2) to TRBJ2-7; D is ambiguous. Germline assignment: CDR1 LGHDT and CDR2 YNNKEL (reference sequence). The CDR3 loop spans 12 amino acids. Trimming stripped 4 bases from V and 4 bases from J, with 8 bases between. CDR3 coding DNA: TGTGCCAGCAGCCCTCTGGGTTACGAGCAGTACTTC. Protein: CASSPLGYEQYF.

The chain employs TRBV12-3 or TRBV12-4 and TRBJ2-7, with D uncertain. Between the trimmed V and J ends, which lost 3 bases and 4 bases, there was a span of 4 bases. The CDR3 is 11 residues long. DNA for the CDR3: TGTGCCAGCAGTTTCGGGTACGAGCAGTACTTC. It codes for CASSFGYEQYF.

DNA of the CDR3: TGTGCCAGCGCTCGCAGGGAAGGCTACAATGAGCAGTTCTTC. Its protein product is CASARREGYNEQFF. The chain recombines TRBV25-1 with TRBJ2-1, with D possibly TRBD1 on 5 matching bases. The CDR3 is made up of 14 amino acids. Trimming stripped 8 bases from V and 3 bases from J, with 14 bases between. Germline V gene sequence: CDR1 MGHDK, CDR2 SYGVNS.

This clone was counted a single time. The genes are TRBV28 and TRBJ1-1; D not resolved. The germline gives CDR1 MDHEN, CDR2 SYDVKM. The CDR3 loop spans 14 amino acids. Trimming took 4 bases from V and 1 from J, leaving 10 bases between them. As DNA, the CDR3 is TGTGCCAGCAGTTCCTTACGGGCGAACACTGAAGCTTTCTTT. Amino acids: CASSSLRANTEAFF. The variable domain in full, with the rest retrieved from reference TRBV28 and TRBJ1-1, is DVKVTQSSRYLVKRTGEKVFLECVQDMDHENMFWYRQDPGLGLRLIYFSYDVKMKEKGDIPEGYSVSREKKERFSLILESASTNQTSMYLCASSSLRANTEAFFGQGTRLTVV.

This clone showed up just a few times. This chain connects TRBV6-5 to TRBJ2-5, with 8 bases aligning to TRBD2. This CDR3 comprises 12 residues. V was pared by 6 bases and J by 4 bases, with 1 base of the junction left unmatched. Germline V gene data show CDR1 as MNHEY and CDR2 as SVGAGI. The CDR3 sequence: CASSRGGETQYF. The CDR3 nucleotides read TGTGCCAGCAGCCGGGGGGGAGAGACCCAGTACTTC.

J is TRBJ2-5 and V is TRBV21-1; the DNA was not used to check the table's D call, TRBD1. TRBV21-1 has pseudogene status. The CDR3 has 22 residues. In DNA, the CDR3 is TGTGCCAGCAGCTCAACAAGGTGGGGACAGGGGGTTTTGGTGAAAAACCAAGAGACCCAGTACTTC. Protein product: CASSSTRWGQGVLVKNQETQYF.

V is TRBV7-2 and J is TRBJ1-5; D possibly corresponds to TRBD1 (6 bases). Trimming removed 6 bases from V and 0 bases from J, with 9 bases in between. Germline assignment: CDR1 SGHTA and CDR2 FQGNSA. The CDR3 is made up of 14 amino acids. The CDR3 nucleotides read TGTGCCAGCAGTCGGACAGCTAGCAATCAGCCCCAGCATTTT. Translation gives CASSRTASNQPQHF. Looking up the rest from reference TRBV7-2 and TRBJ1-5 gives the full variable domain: GAGVSQSPSNKVTEKGKDVELRCDPISGHTALYWYRQSLGQGLEFLIYFQGNSAPDKSGLPSDRFSAERTGGSVSTLTIQRTQQEDSAVYLCASSRTASNQPQHFGDGTRLSIL.

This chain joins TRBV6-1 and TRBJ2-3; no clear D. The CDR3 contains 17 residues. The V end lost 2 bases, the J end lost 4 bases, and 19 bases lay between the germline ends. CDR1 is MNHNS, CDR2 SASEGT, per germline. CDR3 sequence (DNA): TGTGCCAGCAGTGAACGCTGGTGGGCCGAGGTGGCAGATACGCAGTATTTT. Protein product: CASSERWWAEVADTQYF.

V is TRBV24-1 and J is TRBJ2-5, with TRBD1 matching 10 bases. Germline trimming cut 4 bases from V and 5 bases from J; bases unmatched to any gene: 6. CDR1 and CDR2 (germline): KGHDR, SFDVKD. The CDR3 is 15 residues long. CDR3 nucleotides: TGTGCCACCAGTGAGCAGACAGGGGGCCTGGAGACCCAGTACTTC. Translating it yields CATSEQTGGLETQYF.

CDR3 DNA sequence: TGTGCCAGTAGTATTTCCGAAGCGGGAGGGCCGAGGGAGCAGTACTTC. Translation gives CASSISEAGGPREQYF. This chain uses TRBV19 with TRBJ2-7, with 10 bases fitting TRBD2. J gave up 7 bases and V 3 bases, and 12 bases lay outside the gene matches. The CDR3 runs to 16 residues. CDR1 and CDR2 from the germline V gene are LNHDA and SQIVND (reference sequence). Complete variable domain (other parts from reference TRBV19 and TRBJ2-7): DGGITQSPKYLFRKEGQNVTLSCEQNLNHDAMYWYRQDPGQGLRLIYYSQIVNDFQKGDIAEGYSVSREKKESFPLTVTSAQKNPTAFYLCASSISEAGGPREQYFGPGTRLTVT.

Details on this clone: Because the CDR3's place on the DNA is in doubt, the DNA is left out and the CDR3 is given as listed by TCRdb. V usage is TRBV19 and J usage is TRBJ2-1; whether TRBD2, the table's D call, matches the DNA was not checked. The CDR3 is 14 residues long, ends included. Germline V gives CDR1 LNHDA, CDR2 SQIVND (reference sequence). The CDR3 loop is CASTSGLASNEQFF.

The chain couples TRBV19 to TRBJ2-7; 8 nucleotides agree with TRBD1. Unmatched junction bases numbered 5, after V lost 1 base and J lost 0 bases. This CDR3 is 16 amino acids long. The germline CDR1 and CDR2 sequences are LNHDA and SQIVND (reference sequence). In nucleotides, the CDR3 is TGTGCCAGTAGTATAGCCGCAGACAGGGGCTCCTACGAGCAGTACTTC. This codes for CASSIAADRGSYEQYF.

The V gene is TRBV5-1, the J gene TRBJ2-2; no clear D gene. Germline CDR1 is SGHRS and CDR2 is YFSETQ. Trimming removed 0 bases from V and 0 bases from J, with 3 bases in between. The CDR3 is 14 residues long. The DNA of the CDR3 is TGCGCCAGCAGCTTGGTTCCGAACACCGGGGAGCTGTTTTTT. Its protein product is CASSLVPNTGELFF.

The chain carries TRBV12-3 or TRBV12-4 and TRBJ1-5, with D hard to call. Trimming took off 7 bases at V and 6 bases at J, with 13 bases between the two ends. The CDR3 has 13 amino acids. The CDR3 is CASTLEEAQPQHF. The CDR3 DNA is TGTGCCAGCACCCTAGAGGAAGCTCAGCCCCAGCATTTT.

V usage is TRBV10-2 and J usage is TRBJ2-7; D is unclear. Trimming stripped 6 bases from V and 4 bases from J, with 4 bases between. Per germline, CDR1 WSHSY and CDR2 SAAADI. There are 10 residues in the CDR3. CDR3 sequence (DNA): TGCGCCAGCAGCTCGTACGAGCAGTACTTC. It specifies CASSSYEQYF.

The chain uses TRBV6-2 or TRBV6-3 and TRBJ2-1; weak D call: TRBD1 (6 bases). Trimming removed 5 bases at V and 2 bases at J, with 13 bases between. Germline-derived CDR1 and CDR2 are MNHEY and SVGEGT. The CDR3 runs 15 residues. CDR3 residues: CASSIRDNPYNEQFF. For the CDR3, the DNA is TGTGCCAGCAGTATCCGGGACAACCCCTACAATGAGCAGTTCTTC.

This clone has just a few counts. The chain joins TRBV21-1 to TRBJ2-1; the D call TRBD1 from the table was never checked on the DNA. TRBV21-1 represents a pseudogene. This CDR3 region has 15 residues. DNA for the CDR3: TGTGCCAGCAGCAACATCTGGGCTTTGAACAATGAGCAGTTCTTC. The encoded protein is CASSNIWALNNEQFF.

CDR3 coding DNA: TGTGCCTGGAGTCCTAGGACAGGGGGCCCGGGGCAGCCCCAGCATTTT. It specifies CAWSPRTGGPGQPQHF. The chain combines TRBV30 with TRBJ1-5; 11 bases line up with TRBD1. J lost 7 bases, V lost 2 bases, and 10 bases had no gene match. The V gene's germline CDR1 is GTSNPN and CDR2 SVGIG (reference sequence). The CDR3 totals 16 residues.

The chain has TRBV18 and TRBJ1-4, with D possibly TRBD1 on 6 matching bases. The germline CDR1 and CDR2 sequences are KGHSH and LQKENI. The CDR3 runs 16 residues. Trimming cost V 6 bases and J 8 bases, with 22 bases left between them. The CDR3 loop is CASSLRTAQSVEKLFF. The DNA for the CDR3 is TGTGCCAGCTCTCTTCGGACAGCCCAGTCGGTCGAAAAACTGTTTTTT.

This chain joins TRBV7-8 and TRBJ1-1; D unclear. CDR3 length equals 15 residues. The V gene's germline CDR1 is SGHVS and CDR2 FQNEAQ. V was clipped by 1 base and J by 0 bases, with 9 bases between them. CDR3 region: CASSLGGGMNTEAFF. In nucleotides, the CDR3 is TGTGCCAGCAGCTTAGGAGGTGGGATGAACACTGAAGCTTTCTTT.

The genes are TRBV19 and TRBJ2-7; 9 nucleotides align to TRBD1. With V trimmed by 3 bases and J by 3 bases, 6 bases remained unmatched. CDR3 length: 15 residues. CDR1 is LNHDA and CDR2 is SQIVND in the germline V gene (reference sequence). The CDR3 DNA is TGTGCCAGTAGTATCCCGGGACAGGGAGTCTACGAGCAGTACTTC. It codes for CASSIPGQGVYEQYF.

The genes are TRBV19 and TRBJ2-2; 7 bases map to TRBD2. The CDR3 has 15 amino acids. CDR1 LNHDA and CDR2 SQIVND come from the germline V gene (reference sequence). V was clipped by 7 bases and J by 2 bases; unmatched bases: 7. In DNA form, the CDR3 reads TGTGCCAGTACCTATGGGGGGGTAAACACCGGGGAGCTGTTTTTT. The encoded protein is CASTYGGVNTGELFF.

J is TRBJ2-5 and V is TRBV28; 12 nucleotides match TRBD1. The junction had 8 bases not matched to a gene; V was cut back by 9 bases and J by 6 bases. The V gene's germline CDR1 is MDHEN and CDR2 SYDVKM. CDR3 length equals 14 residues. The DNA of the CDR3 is TGTGCCAGGACCGGGACAGGGGGCGCGCAGACCCAGTACTTC. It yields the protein CARTGTGGAQTQYF.